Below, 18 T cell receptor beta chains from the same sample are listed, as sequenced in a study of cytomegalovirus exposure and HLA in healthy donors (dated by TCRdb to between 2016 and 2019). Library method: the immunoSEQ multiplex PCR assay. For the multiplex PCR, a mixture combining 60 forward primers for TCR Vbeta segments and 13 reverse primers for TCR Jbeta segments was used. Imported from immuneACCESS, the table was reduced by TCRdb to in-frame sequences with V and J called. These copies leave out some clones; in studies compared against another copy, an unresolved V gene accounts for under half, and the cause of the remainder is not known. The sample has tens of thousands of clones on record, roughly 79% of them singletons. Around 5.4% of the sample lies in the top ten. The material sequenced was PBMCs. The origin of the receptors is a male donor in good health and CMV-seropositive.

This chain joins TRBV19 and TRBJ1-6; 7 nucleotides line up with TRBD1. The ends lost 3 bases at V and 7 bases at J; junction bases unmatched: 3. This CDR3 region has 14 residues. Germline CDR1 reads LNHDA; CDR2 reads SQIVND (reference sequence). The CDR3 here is CASSMDRSNSPLHF. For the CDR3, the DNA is TGTGCCAGTAGTATGGACAGGTCAAATTCACCCCTCCACTTT.

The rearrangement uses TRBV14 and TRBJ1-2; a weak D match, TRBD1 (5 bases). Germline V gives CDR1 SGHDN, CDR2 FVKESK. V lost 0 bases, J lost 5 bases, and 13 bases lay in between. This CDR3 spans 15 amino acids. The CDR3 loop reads CASSQESRVGYGYTF. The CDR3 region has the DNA TGTGCCAGCAGCCAAGAGTCCAGGGTCGGGTATGGCTACACCTTC. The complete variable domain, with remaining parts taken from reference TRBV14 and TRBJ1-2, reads EAGVTQFPSHSVIEKGQTVTLRCDPISGHDNLYWYRRVMGKEIKFLLHFVKESKQDESGMPNNRFLAERTGGTYSTLKVQPAELEDSGVYFCASSQESRVGYGYTFGSGTRLTVV.

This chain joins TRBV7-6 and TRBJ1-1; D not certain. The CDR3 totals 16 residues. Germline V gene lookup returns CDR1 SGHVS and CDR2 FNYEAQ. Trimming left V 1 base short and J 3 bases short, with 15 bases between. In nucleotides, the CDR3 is TGTGCCAGCAGCTTAGGAATTGGCGGCGGGGACACTGAAGCTTTCTTT. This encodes CASSLGIGGGDTEAFF.

The CDR3 spells CAAAAAIEKLFF. DNA for the CDR3: TGCGCTGCCGCGGCGGCGATTGAAAAACTGTTTTTT. The rearrangement uses TRBV10-2 and TRBJ1-4; D unclear. CDR3 length: 12 residues. Germline loops: CDR1 WSHSY, CDR2 SAAADI.

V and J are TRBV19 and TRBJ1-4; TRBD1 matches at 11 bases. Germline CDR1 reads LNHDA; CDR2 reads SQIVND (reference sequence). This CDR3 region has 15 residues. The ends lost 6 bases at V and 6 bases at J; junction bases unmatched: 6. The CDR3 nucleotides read TGTGCCAGTAGGGCATGGACAGGGGGCCATGAAAAACTGTTTTTT. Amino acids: CASRAWTGGHEKLFF. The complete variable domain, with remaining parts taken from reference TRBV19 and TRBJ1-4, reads DGGITQSPKYLFRKEGQNVTLSCEQNLNHDAMYWYRQDPGQGLRLIYYSQIVNDFQKGDIAEGYSVSREKKESFPLTVTSAQKNPTAFYLCASRAWTGGHEKLFFGSGTQLSVL.

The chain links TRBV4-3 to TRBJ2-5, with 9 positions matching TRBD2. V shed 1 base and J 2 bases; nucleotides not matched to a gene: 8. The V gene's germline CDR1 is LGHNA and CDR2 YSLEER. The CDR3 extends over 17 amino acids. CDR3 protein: CASSQGAGGLPQETQYF. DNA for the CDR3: TGCGCCAGCAGCCAAGGAGCGGGGGGCCTCCCACAAGAGACCCAGTACTTC.

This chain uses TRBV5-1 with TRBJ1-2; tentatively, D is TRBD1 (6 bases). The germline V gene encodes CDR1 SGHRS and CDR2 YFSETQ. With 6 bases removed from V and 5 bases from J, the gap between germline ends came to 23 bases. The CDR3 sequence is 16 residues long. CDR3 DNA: TGCGCCAGCACCCCGGAAGGGGGTCAGCTAGGGTATGGCTACACCTTC. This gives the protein CASTPEGGQLGYGYTF.

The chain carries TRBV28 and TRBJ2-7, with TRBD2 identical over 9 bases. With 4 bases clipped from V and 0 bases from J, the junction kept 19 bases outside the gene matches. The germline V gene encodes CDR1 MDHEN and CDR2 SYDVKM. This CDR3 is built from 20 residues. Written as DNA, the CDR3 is TGTGCCAGCAGTTACCCCTTGAGCGGGAGGCTCAATAGTGACTCCTACGAGCAGTACTTC. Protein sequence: CASSYPLSGRLNSDSYEQYF.

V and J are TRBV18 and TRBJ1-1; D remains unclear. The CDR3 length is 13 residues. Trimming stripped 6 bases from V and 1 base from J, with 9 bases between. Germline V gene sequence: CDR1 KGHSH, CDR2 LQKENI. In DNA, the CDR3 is TGTGCCAGCTCCCCCGGGAGGAACACTGAAGCTTTCTTT. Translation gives CASSPGRNTEAFF.

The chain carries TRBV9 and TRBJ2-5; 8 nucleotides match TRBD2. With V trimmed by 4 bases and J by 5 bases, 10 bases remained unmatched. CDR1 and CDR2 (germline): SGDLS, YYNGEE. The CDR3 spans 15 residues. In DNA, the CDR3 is TGTGCCAGCAGCCCTTCCGGGGGGGGAGGGGAGACCCAGTACTTC. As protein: CASSPSGGGGETQYF.

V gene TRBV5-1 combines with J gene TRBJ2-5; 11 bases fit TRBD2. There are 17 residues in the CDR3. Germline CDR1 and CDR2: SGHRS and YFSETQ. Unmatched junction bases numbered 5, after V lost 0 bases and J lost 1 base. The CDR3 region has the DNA TGCGCCAGCAGCTTGGCCTCACTAGCGGGAGTCCAAGAGACCCAGTACTTC. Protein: CASSLASLAGVQETQYF.

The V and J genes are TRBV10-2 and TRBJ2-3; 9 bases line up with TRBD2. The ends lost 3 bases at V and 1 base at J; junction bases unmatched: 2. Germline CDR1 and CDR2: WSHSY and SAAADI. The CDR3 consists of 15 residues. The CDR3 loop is CASSDIAGGTDTQYF. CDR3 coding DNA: TGCGCCAGCAGTGATATAGCGGGAGGCACAGATACGCAGTATTTT.

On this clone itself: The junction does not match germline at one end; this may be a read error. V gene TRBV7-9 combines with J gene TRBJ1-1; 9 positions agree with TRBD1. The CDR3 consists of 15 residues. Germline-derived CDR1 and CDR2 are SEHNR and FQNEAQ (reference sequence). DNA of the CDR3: TGTTCCAGCAGCAGGATACAGGGGGCGAACACTGAAGCTTTCTTT. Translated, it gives CSSSRIQGANTEAFF.

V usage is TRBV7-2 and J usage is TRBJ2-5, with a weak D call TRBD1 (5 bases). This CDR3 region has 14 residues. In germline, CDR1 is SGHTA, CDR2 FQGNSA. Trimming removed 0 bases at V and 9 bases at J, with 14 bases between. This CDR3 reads CASSLAGFQGAQYF. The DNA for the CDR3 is TGTGCCAGCAGCTTAGCAGGCTTCCAAGGGGCCCAGTACTTC.

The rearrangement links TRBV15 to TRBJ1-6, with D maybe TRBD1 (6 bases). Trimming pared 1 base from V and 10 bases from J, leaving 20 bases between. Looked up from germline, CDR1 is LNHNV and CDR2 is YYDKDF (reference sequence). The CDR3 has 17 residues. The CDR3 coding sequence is TGTGCCACCAGCAGAGCGGTTTGGATACAGGGAACCTCACCCCTCCACTTT. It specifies CATSRAVWIQGTSPLHF.

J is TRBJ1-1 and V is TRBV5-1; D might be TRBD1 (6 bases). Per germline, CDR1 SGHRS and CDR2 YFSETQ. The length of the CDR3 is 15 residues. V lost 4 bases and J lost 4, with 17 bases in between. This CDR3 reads CASSPRTAQSTEAFF. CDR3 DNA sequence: TGCGCCAGCAGCCCCAGGACAGCACAGAGCACTGAAGCTTTCTTT.

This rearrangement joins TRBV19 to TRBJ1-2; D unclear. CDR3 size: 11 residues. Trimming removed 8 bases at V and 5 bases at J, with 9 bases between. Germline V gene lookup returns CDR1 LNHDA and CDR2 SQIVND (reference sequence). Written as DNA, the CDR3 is TGTGCCAGTGCTCGGGGATATGGCTACACCTTC. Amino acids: CASARGYGYTF.

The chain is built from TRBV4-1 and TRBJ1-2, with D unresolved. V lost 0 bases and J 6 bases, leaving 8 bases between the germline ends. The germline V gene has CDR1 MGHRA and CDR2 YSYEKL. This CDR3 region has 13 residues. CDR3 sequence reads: CASSQDLRDGYTF. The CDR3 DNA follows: TGCGCCAGCAGCCAAGATCTCCGGGATGGCTACACCTTC.